The following is a T cell receptor (beta chain) sequence with its context. The antigen remains undetermined. This record comes from a study of shared clonotypes between healthy human individuals. General study findings and limits: With a handful of donors compared, around 5% of naive CD4 clonotypes were shared. Clonotypes not shared had lower generation probabilities than those common to all four donors.

Germline V gene lookup returns CDR1 LNHDA and CDR2 SQIVND (reference sequence). V was trimmed by 5 bases and J by 5 bases, leaving 8 bases between them. This CDR3 contains 12 residues. The study drew all its donors from Caucasian adults living in Nashville, Tennessee. Using immunoSEQ multiplex PCR, the repertoire was profiled, and TCRdb retains in-frame clones only, with some absent. The top ten hold over 1% of the sample, which has over a million clones, around 95% seen once. The receptor was derived from a man aged 25 to 40 in good health. The specimen sequenced was naive CD4+ T cells sorted from blood. Subset here: CD45RA+ positively selected. The V gene is TRBV19, the J gene TRBJ2-3, with TRBD1 as a possible D gene (6 bases). The CDR3 is CASSAGVDTQYF. CDR3 DNA: TGTGCCAGTAGTGCAGGGGTAGATACGCAGTATTTT.